A selection of T cell receptor beta chains follows, all from one sample in a study of control samples from healthy donors and cancer patients. Generated by immunoSEQ multiplex PCR, the TCRdb table keeps only in-frame clones and is missing some. In the table there are some 410,000 clones, about nine tenths of which are singletons. Input material: PBMCs. The origin of the receptors is a man aged 35-49 years with head and neck cancer. Each CDR3 is given with its conserved first and last residue. D genes are given only for firm matches. Clone sizes are given selectively: once, few, many, or a class where the clone is expanded.

j_call,clone_size,d_call,v_call,cdr3_aa,cdr3_nt
TRBJ2-7,NA,TRBD2,TRBV11-1,CASSLGTSGLGEQYF,TGTGCCAGCAGCTTGGGGACTAGCGGCCTCGGCGAGCAGTACTTC
TRBJ1-5,NA,NA,TRBV7-8,CASSWGGGYSNQPQHF,TGTGCCAGCAGCTGGGGTGGGGGTTATAGCAATCAGCCCCAGCATTTT
TRBJ2-7,NA,TRBD2,TRBV11-2,CASSLSSGSSYEQYF,TGTGCCAGCAGCTTATCCAGCGGGAGCTCCTACGAGCAGTACTTC
TRBJ1-2,NA,TRBD1,TRBV28,CASSLAGGLANYGYTF,TGTGCCAGCAGTTTGGCAGGGGGCCTCGCTAACTATGGCTACACCTTC
TRBJ2-3,NA,NA,TRBV18,CASSPIPDTQYF,TGTGCCAGCTCACCAATCCCAGATACGCAGTATTTT
TRBJ2-7,NA,NA,TRBV7-9,CASTTPEDPYEQYF,TGTGCCAGCACAACACCAGAAGACCCATACGAGCAGTACTTC
TRBJ2-7,NA,NA,TRBV7-9,CASSLGGPLGEQYF,TGTGCCAGCAGCTTAGGGGGACCCCTCGGCGAGCAGTACTTC
TRBJ1-2,NA,NA,TRBV7-3,CASSPRTGSNYGYTF,TGTGCCAGCAGCCCTCGGACCGGGTCTAACTATGGCTACACCTTC
TRBJ1-6,NA,NA,TRBV5-4,CASSFLLDSYNSPLHF,TGTGCCAGCAGCTTCCTGTTGGACTCCTATAATTCACCCCTCCATTTT
TRBJ2-1,NA,NA,TRBV11-2,CASSFTGPDNEQFF,TGTGCCAGCAGCTTCACGGGACCGGACAATGAGCAGTTCTTC
TRBJ2-1,NA,TRBD2,TRBV28,CASSLLANAGGSSYNEQFF,TGTGCCAGCAGTTTATTGGCGAACGCGGGGGGGAGCTCCTACAATGAGCAGTTCTTC
TRBJ2-3,NA,NA,TRBV3-1/TRBV3-2,CASSQVFLPSTDTQYF,TGTGCCAGCAGCCAAGTTTTCCTACCTAGCACAGATACGCAGTATTTT
TRBJ1-1,few,TRBD1,TRBV5-1,CASSPDRTGRFTEAFF,TGCGCCAGCAGCCCCGATCGGACAGGGAGGTTCACTGAAGCTTTCTTT
TRBJ2-7,NA,NA,TRBV5-1,CASSLGFKEVAYEQYF,TGCGCCAGCAGCTTGGGGTTCAAGGAGGTCGCCTACGAGCAGTACTTC
TRBJ2-3,NA,TRBD1,TRBV27,CASSLRGTGHAQYF,TGTGCCAGCAGTTTAAGAGGGACAGGTCACGCACAGTATTTT
TRBJ2-3,NA,TRBD2,TRBV7-3,CASSSGLAGVADTQYF,TGTGCCAGCAGCTCCGGACTAGCGGGAGTTGCAGATACGCAGTATTTT
TRBJ1-6,many,NA,TRBV27,CASSLSPLYNSPLHF,TGTGCCAGCAGTTTATCCCCCTTGTATAATTCACCCCTCCACTTT
TRBJ2-3,NA,TRBD2,TRBV7-3,CASSLLAGHPSTDTQYF,TGTGCCAGCAGCTTACTAGCGGGGCACCCTAGCACAGATACGCAGTATTTT
TRBJ1-4,few,TRBD1,TRBV15,CATSREDRADEKLFF,TGTGCCACCAGCAGAGAGGACAGGGCGGATGAAAAACTGTTTTTT
TRBJ2-1,NA,TRBD2,TRBV2,CASRGRLLAGYNEQFF,TGTGCCAGTCGGGGCCGCTTACTAGCGGGGTACAATGAGCAGTTCTTC
TRBJ1-5,NA,NA,TRBV19,CASSIGAGDQPQHF,TGTGCCAGTAGTATAGGGGCAGGAGATCAGCCCCAGCATTTT
TRBJ1-1,NA,NA,TRBV5-4,CASSLVSTLTEAFF,TGTGCCAGCAGCTTGGTGAGTACGCTGACTGAAGCTTTCTTT
TRBJ1-2,NA,NA,TRBV7-8,CASSLLRGGYTF,TGTGCCAGCAGCCTGCTTAGGGGCGGCTACACCTTC
TRBJ1-5,NA,NA,TRBV6-4,CASSVQGGQPQHF,TGTGCCAGCAGTGTGCAGGGAGGTCAGCCCCAGCATTTT
TRBJ1-1,once,TRBD1,TRBV11-3,CASSPRQGELAFF,TGTGCCAGCAGCCCCCGCCAGGGGGAACTAGCTTTCTTT
TRBJ1-5,NA,NA,TRBV3-1/TRBV3-2,CASSKRGVQPQHF,TGTGCCAGCAGCAAGAGGGGGGTTCAGCCCCAGCATTTT
TRBJ1-2,NA,NA,TRBV9,CASSVDQARADGYTF,TGTGCCAGCAGCGTAGACCAGGCTAGAGCCGATGGCTACACCTTC
TRBJ1-2,few,NA,TRBV6-1,CASSEAFGVNYGYTF,TGTGCCAGCAGTGAAGCATTTGGGGTCAACTATGGCTACACCTTC
TRBJ2-5,NA,NA,TRBV7-2,CASSAGTRQETQYF,TGTGCCAGCAGCGCGGGGACTCGCCAAGAGACCCAGTACTTC
TRBJ2-1,NA,NA,TRBV5-1,CASSPGGGYNEQFF,TGCGCCAGCAGCCCAGGGGGAGGTTATAATGAGCAGTTCTTC
TRBJ2-1,NA,TRBD2,TRBV29-1,CSVGAPGLAGREGQFF,TGCAGCGTGGGCGCCCCGGGACTAGCGGGAAGGGAAGGGCAGTTCTTC
TRBJ1-5,NA,NA,TRBV6-1,CASSEIGFQPQHF,TGTGCCAGCAGTGAAATCGGCTTTCAGCCCCAGCATTTT
TRBJ1-1,NA,NA,TRBV7-9,CASSFGSVTEAFF,TGTGCCAGCAGCTTTGGGTCGGTTACTGAAGCTTTCTTT
TRBJ2-2,NA,NA,TRBV14,CASSQAPGTFTGELFF,TGTGCCAGCAGCCAAGCGCCCGGGACATTCACCGGGGAGCTGTTTTTT
TRBJ2-1,few,TRBD2,TRBV5-4,CASSLVRGTSGLNEQFF,TGTGCCAGCAGCTTGGTCCGGGGGACTAGCGGACTCAATGAGCAGTTCTTC
TRBJ2-7,NA,TRBD1,TRBV7-9,CASSAPGTGFYEQYF,TGTGCCAGCAGCGCCCCCGGGACAGGGTTTTACGAGCAGTACTTC
TRBJ1-5,NA,TRBD1,TRBV5-5,CASSLVQGGPNQPQHF,TGTGCCAGCAGCTTGGTCCAGGGGGGGCCCAATCAGCCCCAGCATTTT
TRBJ1-2,NA,NA,TRBV5-1,CASSPDRPNYGYTF,TGCGCCAGCAGCCCCGACAGACCTAACTATGGCTACACCTTC
TRBJ1-5,NA,TRBD1,TRBV6-6,CASNFGQGSVHRPQHF,TGTGCCAGCAACTTCGGACAGGGGAGTGTACATCGGCCCCAGCATTTT
TRBJ1-2,NA,NA,TRBV4-1,CASSQGTDGYTF,TGCGCCAGCAGCCAAGGGACAGATGGCTACACCTTC
TRBJ2-7,NA,NA,TRBV27,CASTSAGTEGPRSYEQYF,TGTGCCAGCACCTCGGCGGGGACCGAAGGTCCCAGGTCCTACGAGCAGTACTTC
TRBJ1-2,NA,NA,TRBV7-2,CASSARTNYGYTF,TGTGCCAGTAGTGCTCGGACTAACTATGGCTACACCTTC
TRBJ1-4,once,TRBD1,TRBV27,CASSASTGGGKLFF,TGTGCCAGCAGTGCGTCGACAGGGGGAGGGAAACTGTTTTTT
TRBJ1-1,once,NA,TRBV7-2,CASSAATGSTEAFF,TGTGCCAGCAGCGCAGCAACAGGGTCCACTGAAGCTTTCTTT
TRBJ1-5,NA,NA,TRBV28,CASSGGSNQPQHF,TGTGCCAGCTCCGGAGGGAGCAATCAGCCCCAGCATTTT
TRBJ2-3,NA,NA,TRBV9,CASSVDPDTLDTQYF,TGTGCCAGCAGCGTAGACCCGGACACCCTGGATACGCAGTATTTT
TRBJ2-3,NA,TRBD1,TRBV6-4,CASSDRRNRGLTDTQYF,TGTGCCAGCAGTGACCGGCGGAACAGGGGTCTAACAGATACGCAGTATTTT
TRBJ1-5,NA,TRBD1,TRBV15,CATSQDRGGQPQHF,TGTGCCACCAGTCAGGACAGGGGGGGTCAGCCCCAGCATTTT
TRBJ1-6,NA,NA,TRBV11-1,CASSLRTDNSPLHF,TGTGCCAGCAGCCTACGGACAGATAATTCACCCCTCCACTTT
TRBJ1-1,NA,NA,TRBV19,CASRFLRNTEAFF,TGTGCCAGTAGATTTCTTCGGAACACTGAAGCTTTCTTT
TRBJ1-3,NA,NA,TRBV20-1,CSASTGNTIYF,TGCAGTGCTAGCACCGGAAACACCATATATTTT
TRBJ2-3,NA,NA,TRBV5-1,CASSGHVELGMGDTQYF,TGCGCCAGCAGCGGGCATGTGGAGTTGGGAATGGGAGATACGCAGTATTTT
TRBJ2-5,NA,NA,TRBV6-5,CASSYPPQETQYF,TGTGCCAGCAGTTACCCCCCCCAAGAGACCCAGTACTTC
TRBJ2-3,NA,NA,TRBV10-2,CASSEYRSQILGHF,TGCGCCAGCAGTGAGTACAGGTCACAGATACTAGGGCATTTT
TRBJ1-3,NA,TRBD1,TRBV7-2,CASSPDRGRDTIYF,TGTGCCAGCAGCCCCGACAGGGGCCGGGACACCATATATTTT
TRBJ2-7,NA,TRBD1,TRBV27,CASSFTGGLPDEQYF,TGTGCCAGCAGTTTTACAGGGGGCCTTCCGGACGAGCAGTACTTC
TRBJ2-3,NA,NA,TRBV4-3,CASSLIRGDTDTQYF,TGCGCCAGCAGCCTTATAAGGGGGGACACAGATACGCAGTATTTT
TRBJ1-1,NA,NA,TRBV6-5,CASSSPTENTEAFF,TGTGCCAGCAGTTCCCCGACAGAGAACACTGAAGCTTTCTTT
TRBJ1-2,NA,NA,TRBV3-1/TRBV3-2,CASSRDYGYTF,TGTGCCAGCAGCCGGGACTATGGCTACACCTTC